The 9 T cell receptor beta chains listed next were all sequenced from one sample in a study of T cell repertoires and HLA-DP antigens. Their target antigens are unknown. Assay used: immunoSEQ multiplex PCR; TCRdb lists only in-frame clones, some missing. The profile shows 75,000 to 90,000 clones, roughly nine tenths of them singletons. Sequencing input: CD4+ T cells from PBMCs. These receptors were taken from a man aged 45-60 years in good health and CMV-seronegative.

This chain joins TRBV7-9 and TRBJ1-1; D unresolved. Between the trimmed V and J ends, which lost 5 bases and 7 bases, there was a span of 14 bases. From germline, CDR1 is SEHNR and CDR2 FQNEAQ (reference sequence). CDR3 length: 13 amino acids. CDR3 in DNA: TGTGCCAGCAGCATGTATGTCTCTGGTGAAGCTTTCTTT. Translating gives CASSMYVSGEAFF.

The chain uses TRBV15 and TRBJ2-3, with a weak D call TRBD1 (5 bases). V was pared by 2 bases and J by 0 bases, with 15 bases between. CDR1 LNHNV and CDR2 YYDKDF come from the germline V gene (reference sequence). The CDR3 extends over 17 amino acids. In nucleotides, the CDR3 is TGTGCCACCAGCAGACCGGATAGGGGTGGAAGCACAGATACGCAGTATTTT. Translated: CATSRPDRGGSTDTQYF.

The chain carries TRBV18 and TRBJ2-5; D is perhaps TRBD1 (6 bases). Trimming pared 6 bases from V and 5 bases from J, leaving 16 bases between. The CDR3 extends over 14 amino acids. Germline V lookup: CDR1 KGHSH, CDR2 LQKENI. This CDR3 reads CASSSYRELETQYF. The CDR3 DNA reads TGTGCCAGCTCTTCTTACAGGGAGTTGGAGACCCAGTACTTC.

CDR3 sequence: CASSTQGAQTIYF. The CDR3 nucleotides read TGTGCCAGCAGCACACAGGGGGCGCAAACCATATATTTT. The V call is TRBV7-2, the J call TRBJ1-3; 9 bases are a match to TRBD1. CDR1 is SGHTA and CDR2 is FQGNSA in the germline V gene. With V trimmed by 5 bases and J by 10 bases, 6 bases remained unmatched. The CDR3 covers 13 residues.

The chain recombines TRBV9 with TRBJ2-1; weak D call: TRBD1 (6 bases). The CDR3 sequence is 15 residues long. Germline-derived CDR1 and CDR2 are SGDLS and YYNGEE. V lost 4 bases and J 5 bases, leaving 16 bases between the germline ends. The CDR3: CASSKRRDINNEQFF. The CDR3 coding sequence is TGTGCCAGCAGCAAACGCCGGGACATAAACAATGAGCAGTTCTTC.

V and J are TRBV5-1 and TRBJ2-2; D is perhaps TRBD1 (6 bases). The V end was cut by 4 bases, the J end by 1 base, with 11 bases between. Germline CDR1 reads SGHRS; CDR2 reads YFSETQ. This CDR3 spans 15 amino acids. CDR3 coding DNA: TGCGCCAGCAGCCAACGACAGGTGAACACCGGGGAGCTGTTTTTT. This sequence encodes CASSQRQVNTGELFF.

This chain joins TRBV30 and TRBJ1-4; D is perhaps TRBD1 (5 bases). The CDR3 consists of 14 residues. From germline, CDR1 is GTSNPN and CDR2 SVGIG (reference sequence). Trimming removed 1 base at V and 8 bases at J, with 14 bases between. This chain's CDR3 is CAWSGGASGEKLFF. The CDR3 DNA sequence: TGTGCCTGGAGTGGTGGGGCTAGCGGGGAAAAACTGTTTTTT.

The J gene is TRBJ2-3, the V gene TRBV4-3; 7 bases are a match to TRBD1. The CDR3 extends over 17 amino acids. In germline, CDR1 is LGHNA, CDR2 YSLEER. Germline trimming cut 0 bases from V and 0 bases from J; bases unmatched to any gene: 6. The CDR3 sequence: CASSQEGLQGSTDTQYF. In nucleotides, the CDR3 is TGCGCCAGCAGCCAAGAAGGGCTACAGGGGAGCACAGATACGCAGTATTTT.

The CDR3 sequence is CASSYSGTSGTDTQYF. The CDR3 DNA sequence: TGTGCCAGCAGCTATTCCGGGACTAGCGGCACAGATACGCAGTATTTT. The chain employs TRBV7-9 and TRBJ2-3, with TRBD2 matching over 10 bases. CDR3 length: 16 residues. CDR1 is SEHNR, CDR2 FQNEAQ, per germline (reference sequence). Trimming removed 4 bases from V and 1 base from J; junction bases left unmatched: 5.